This entry describes one T cell receptor beta chain. Its antigen remains unidentified. No much larger clone is present one base from it, and per-base qualities are unavailable. This entry is derived from a study of blood T cell repertoires in COVID-19 (dated by TCRdb to 2020 to 2022). Broadly, across the study: Samples covering the acute and convalescent phases of COVID-19 were provided by collaborators in the United States, Italy and Spain. The material from the prospective study consisted of cDNA or gDNA derived from T cells, B-cell-depleted T cells, or PBMCs. Deeply sampled blood TCRbeta repertoires from subjects exposed to, actively infected with, or recovered from COVID-19 were included in the dataset. The repertoires were released in a freely available public database meant as a resource for research on the immune response to SARS-CoV-2. Samples were obtained from the ongoing ImmuneRACE study (first 160 participants) and from over 1,000 subjects provided by 6 global collaborators. Nearly every sample came with metadata listing a de-identified subject ID, COVID-19 status, age in years and sex. Where available, HLA class I and class II types were obtained from metadata supplied by the sample provider rather than from assay-based typing. The research as a whole found: How much clinical and demographic metadata was included differed by source and by participant, and the metadata was provided uncurated.

TCRbeta CDR3 regions were amplified from genomic DNA using the immunoSEQ Assay, a bias-controlled multiplex PCR. As for how the authors treated the data: Within the assay, amplification of reference gene primers was used to estimate how many nucleated cells each sample contained. Sequence reads were collapsed and filtered to measure the absolute abundance of every unique TCRbeta CDR3 rearrangement. For each sample, productive Simpson clonality was calculated as the square root of Simpson's diversity index across productive rearrangements. TCRdb stores this immuneACCESS table with in-frame sequences only. Part of the clones is absent; in the studies checked, under half of the shortfall reflects unresolved V genes, and no reason is known for the rest. Clonal size and the V and J genes are those of that table, whereas D and trimming came from the DNA. For this sample there are almost 400,000 clones; around 87% appear just once. The ten largest clones capture about 2.1% of the sample.

At one collaborating source in Seattle, patients were enrolled during active infection and were followed longitudinally through the course of disease. The collaborating institutions used their own protocols to collect whole blood in K2EDTA tubes. Collaborator samples were shipped for TCRbeta analysis as frozen whole blood, isolated PBMCs, or DNA extracted from either sample type. The junction carries 12 bases between V and J, which are trimmed by 5 bases and 8 bases respectively. The germline V gene specifies MRHNA as CDR1 and SNTAGT as CDR2. Counted from cysteine to phenylalanine, this CDR3 has 12 amino acids. Solely the CDR3 DNA is kept, with 36 bases framed from the first base.

The V gene is TRBV6-4 and the J gene is TRBJ1-2, with an unclear D gene assignment. This sequence was found in a woman aged 55-75 years with COVID-19, enrolled during active disease. Sequencing was carried out using peripheral blood. DNA sequence: TGTGCCAGCAGTACGGAGGCTGGGGGCTACACCTTC. Its protein product is CASSTEAGGYTF.